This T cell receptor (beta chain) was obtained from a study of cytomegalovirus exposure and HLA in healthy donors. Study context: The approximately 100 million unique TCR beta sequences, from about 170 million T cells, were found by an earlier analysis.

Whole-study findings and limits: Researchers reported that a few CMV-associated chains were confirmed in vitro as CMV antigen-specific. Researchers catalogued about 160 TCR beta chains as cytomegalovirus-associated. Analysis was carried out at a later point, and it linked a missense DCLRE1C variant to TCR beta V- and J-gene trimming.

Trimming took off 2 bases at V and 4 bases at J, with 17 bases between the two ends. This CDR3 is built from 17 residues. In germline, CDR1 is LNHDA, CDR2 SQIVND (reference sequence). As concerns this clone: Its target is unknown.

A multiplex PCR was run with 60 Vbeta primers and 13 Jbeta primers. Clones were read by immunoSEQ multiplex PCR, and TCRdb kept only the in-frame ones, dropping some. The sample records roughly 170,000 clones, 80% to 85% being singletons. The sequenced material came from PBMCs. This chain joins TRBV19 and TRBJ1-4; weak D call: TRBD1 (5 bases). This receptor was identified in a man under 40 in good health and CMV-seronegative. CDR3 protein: CASSIRGIGRNNEKLFF. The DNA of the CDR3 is TGTGCCAGTAGTATACGGGGGATAGGGCGGAATAATGAAAAACTGTTTTTT.